The sample holds a few counts of the clone carrying this T cell receptor beta chain. The sample comes from a study of T cell responses to AZD1222 COVID-19 vaccine. Germline loops: CDR1 SGHKS, CDR2 YYEKEE (reference sequence). This CDR3 has 15 residues. Trimming cost V 2 bases and J 4 bases, with 13 bases left between them. Assay used: immunoSEQ multiplex PCR; TCRdb lists only in-frame clones, some missing. The table includes about 94,000 clones, 85% detected once. This clonotype was sampled from an adult who received the AZD1222 COVID-19 vaccine. This rearrangement joins TRBV5-5 to TRBJ1-5, with D possibly matching TRBD1 (6 bases). Source: peripheral blood, taken 28 days after the second AZD1222 dose. The CDR3 DNA sequence: TGTGCCAGCAGCTTCATCGGGGGGCGGAATCAGCCCCAGCATTTT. This translates into CASSFIGGRNQPQHF.